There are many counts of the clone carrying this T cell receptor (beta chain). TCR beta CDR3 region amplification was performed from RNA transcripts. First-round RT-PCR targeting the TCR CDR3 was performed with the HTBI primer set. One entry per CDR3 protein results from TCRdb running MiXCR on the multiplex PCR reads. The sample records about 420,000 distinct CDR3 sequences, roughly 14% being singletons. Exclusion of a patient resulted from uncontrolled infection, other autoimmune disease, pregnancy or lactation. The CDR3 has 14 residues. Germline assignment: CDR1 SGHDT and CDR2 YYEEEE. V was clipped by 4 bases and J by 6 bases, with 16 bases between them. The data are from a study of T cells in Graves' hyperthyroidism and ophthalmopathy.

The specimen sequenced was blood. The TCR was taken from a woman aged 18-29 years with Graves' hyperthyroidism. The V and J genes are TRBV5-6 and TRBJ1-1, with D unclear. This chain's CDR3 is CASSVGRRLAEAFF. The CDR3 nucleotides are TGTGCCAGCAGCGTAGGACGGAGACTAGCTGAAGCTTTCTTT.